Below, one TCR beta chain is given with its context. The age range of participants was about 18 to 89 years, with residence in roughly 25 US areas. Study processing details: Estimation of nucleated cell counts relied on the amplification of reference gene primers. TCRdb keeps only in-frame clones here, not all; method: immunoSEQ multiplex PCR. The V and J calls and clone size were taken over from that table, and D and trimming were inferred from the DNA. The table shows some 490,000 clones, with approximately 86% occurring only once. The sample originates from a study of blood T cell repertoires in COVID-19. About the study: T cells, B-cell-depleted T cells, or PBMCs supplied cDNA or gDNA.

From germline, CDR1 is LNHDA and CDR2 SQIVND (reference sequence). This CDR3 region has 15 residues. Between the trimmed V and J ends, which lost 3 bases and 5 bases, there was a span of 16 bases. This chain links TRBV19 with TRBJ1-2, with D possibly TRBD1 on 5 matching bases. The TCR comes from a woman aged 55-70 years who had recovered from COVID-19. The specimen sequenced was PBMCs or T cells enriched from blood (not recorded which). The CDR3 DNA reads as TGTGCCAGTAGTATGGCGAGGGGACTTCGTTATGGCTACACCTTC. Translation: CASSMARGLRYGYTF.